Following are 30 T cell receptor beta chains from one sample sequenced in a study of liver allograft versus peripheral blood T cells. As for the study in general: The study compared liver allograft T cell receptor repertoires against peripheral blood repertoires of liver transplant recipients.

MiXCR, run by TCRdb on the reads, gives a single entry per CDR3 protein. The repertoire holds about 9,200 distinct CDR3 sequences, with roughly 25% as singletons. All receptors derive from a human patient who had a liver transplant. Certain T cells may be donor cells from the graft.

J is TRBJ1-1 and V is TRBV30, with a tentative D call TRBD1 (6 bases). This CDR3 is built from 14 residues. CDR1 GTSNPN and CDR2 SVGIG come from the germline V gene (reference sequence). The V gene lost 4 bases and the J gene lost 1 base, with 13 bases spanning the gap. The CDR3 loop is CAWNPGHRNTEAFF. CDR3 sequence (DNA): TGTGCCTGGAATCCGGGACACCGGAACACTGAAGCTTTCTTT. The full variable domain, in which reference TRBV30 and TRBJ1-1 provide the parts outside the CDR3, is SQTIHQWPATLVQPVGSPLSLECTVEGTSNPNLYWYRQAAGRGLQLLFYSVGIGQISSEVPQNLSASRPQDRQFILSSKKLLLSDSGFYLCAWNPGHRNTEAFFGQGTRLTVV.

This clonotype appeared many times. The rearrangement joins TRBV12-3 or TRBV12-4 to TRBJ1-2; D is uncertain. The CDR3 covers 14 residues. Trimming shortened V by 1 base and J by 1 base, and 7 bases separated the two germline ends. The CDR3: CASSLDGVNYGYTF. CDR3 bases: TGTGCCAGCAGTTTAGACGGAGTTAACTATGGCTACACCTTC.

J is TRBJ2-1 and V is TRBV20-1, with 12 bases matching TRBD2. J lost 10 bases, V lost 6 bases, and 10 bases had no gene match. The CDR3 has 14 amino acids. Germline loops: CDR1 DFQATT, CDR2 SNEGSKA (reference sequence). In DNA, the CDR3 is TGCAGTGCAGCCTCTAGCGGGGGGGCTAAAGAGCAGTTCTTC. Residues: CSAASSGGAKEQFF.

By sample fraction, this clonotype is medium-sized. The J gene is TRBJ2-4, the V gene TRBV6-2 or TRBV6-3; D is ambiguous. V was pared by 6 bases and J by 3 bases, with 6 bases between. The V gene's germline CDR1 is MNHEY and CDR2 SVGEGT. This CDR3 is built from 12 residues. The CDR3 loop reads CASRTGKNIQYF. The CDR3, as DNA: TGTGCCAGCAGGACTGGCAAAAACATTCAGTACTTC.

The sample holds many counts of this clonotype. The chain has TRBV10-1 and TRBJ2-3; 11 bases map to TRBD1. CDR1 is WNHNN and CDR2 is SYGVQD in the germline V gene (reference sequence). This CDR3 is 15 amino acids long. V shed 6 bases, J shed 6 bases, and the junction held 8 bases outside the gene matches. The CDR3, as DNA: TGCGCCAGCAGCCTTGGACAGGGGGCAAGGGATACGCAGTATTTT. Amino acids: CASSLGQGARDTQYF.

This clonotype rates as medium-sized. CDR3 nucleotide sequence: TGTGCCACGTACTCTGGAAACACCATATATTTT. Protein: CATYSGNTIYF. The rearrangement uses TRBV6-6 and TRBJ1-3; D remains unclear. The V and J ends lost 10 bases and 0 bases respectively, with 4 bases between them. Germline V lookup: CDR1 MNHNY, CDR2 SVGAGI (reference sequence). The CDR3 extends over 11 amino acids.

V usage is TRBV3-1 and J usage is TRBJ2-1; D not resolved. Germline V gene sequence: CDR1 LGHDT, CDR2 YNNKEL (reference sequence). Trimming cost V 4 bases and J 10 bases, with 14 bases left between them. This CDR3 has 13 residues. CDR3 region: CASSRRRDLEQFF. CDR3 DNA: TGTGCCAGCAGCCGTAGAAGGGATTTGGAGCAGTTCTTC.

This clonotype is classed as medium-sized. V is TRBV28 and J is TRBJ1-2; 9 bases agree with TRBD1. The CDR3 consists of 17 residues. With V trimmed by 3 bases and J by 4 bases, 12 bases remained unmatched. Germline CDR1 is MDHEN and CDR2 is SYDVKM. This chain's CDR3 is CASSFRRGQGNSYGYTF. CDR3 coding DNA: TGTGCCAGCAGTTTTCGTCGGGGACAGGGAAATAGCTATGGCTACACCTTC.

The chain has TRBV6-1 and TRBJ2-7; 8 nucleotides line up with TRBD1. The length of the CDR3 is 18 residues. With V trimmed by 1 base and J by 2 bases, 13 bases remained unmatched. Germline assignment: CDR1 MNHNS and CDR2 SASEGT. CDR3 nucleotide sequence: TGTGCCAGCAGTGAAGTCAGGACAGGGCTTTTTTGGACCTACGAGCAGTACTTC. It specifies CASSEVRTGLFWTYEQYF.

This clonotype occurred once. The chain uses TRBV3-1 and TRBJ2-3; 7 positions agree with TRBD2. The junction had 2 bases not matched to a gene; V was cut back by 1 base and J by 10 bases. The CDR3 sequence is 12 residues long. Germline CDR1 LGHDT, CDR2 YNNKEL (reference sequence). Written as DNA, the CDR3 is TGTGCCAGCAGCCAAGCTGCGGGAGCGCAGTATTTT. Translating it yields CASSQAAGAQYF.

Points on this clonotype: This may come from a read error, since a much larger clone is one base off. J is TRBJ2-2 and V is TRBV7-9, with 10 bases that match TRBD2. The CDR3 has 16 residues. CDR1 is SEHNR and CDR2 is FQNEAQ in the germline V gene (reference sequence). Here the CDR3 DNA reads TGTGGCAGCAGCTCTAAACCAGGACTAGCGGTCGGGGAGCTGTTTTTT. This translates into CGSSSKPGLAVGELFF.

This clonotype was counted only a few times. The chain carries TRBV9 and TRBJ1-1, with no clear D. The V gene's germline CDR1 is SGDLS and CDR2 YYNGEE. CDR3 length equals 14 residues. Trimming shortened V by 0 bases and J by 4 bases, and 10 bases separated the two germline ends. The CDR3 loop is CASSVGGMRTEAFF. CDR3 nucleotide sequence: TGTGCCAGCAGCGTAGGAGGTATGCGCACTGAAGCTTTCTTT.

In regard to this clonotype: A much larger clonotype is one base distant, so this may be a read error. The genes are TRBV28 and TRBJ1-4; D gene unclear. V lost 4 bases and J lost 3, with 9 bases in between. Germline V gene sequence: CDR1 MDHEN, CDR2 SYDVKM. CDR3 length equals 14 residues. The CDR3 loop reads CASSYVDANEKLFF. The DNA for the CDR3 is TGTGCCAGCAGTTACGTGGACGCTAATGAAAAACTGTTTTTT.

This clonotype was counted between two and nine times. V gene TRBV6-1 combines with J gene TRBJ2-4; D ambiguous. Germline V gene sequence: CDR1 MNHNS, CDR2 SASEGT. Trimming stripped 0 bases from V and 0 bases from J, with 6 bases between. The CDR3 runs 15 residues. The DNA of the CDR3 is TGTGCCAGCAGTGAAGCGGCGATAGCCAAAAACATTCAGTACTTC. This sequence encodes CASSEAAIAKNIQYF.

The J gene is TRBJ1-2, the V gene TRBV11-2, with a possible D match to TRBD1 (6 bases). The ends were cut back, 5 bases at V and 3 bases at J, with 13 bases in the middle. Looked up from germline, CDR1 is SGHAT and CDR2 is FQNNGV. This CDR3 has 14 residues. DNA of the CDR3: TGTGCCAGCAGCAGAGGGACAATCGACTATGGCTACACCTTC. Amino acids: CASSRGTIDYGYTF.

This clonotype was seen a few times. This chain links TRBV11-1 with TRBJ2-1; the match to TRBD1 covers 7 bases. Germline V lookup: CDR1 SGHAT, CDR2 FQDESV (reference sequence). Trimming took 5 bases from V and 8 from J; bases not matched to a gene: 9. CDR3 length equals 14 residues. CDR3 bases: TGTGCCAGCAGCGGGGGACAGAATAAATATGAGCAGTTCTTC. This translates into CASSGGQNKYEQFF.

The chain combines TRBV5-1 with TRBJ2-3; D not certain. The CDR3 spans 14 residues. The germline V and J ends were trimmed by 4 bases and 3 bases, with 12 bases remaining between them. From germline, CDR1 is SGHRS and CDR2 YFSETQ. Written as DNA, the CDR3 is TGCGCCAGCAGCGTCCCCGACCAGACAGATACGCAGTATTTT. Residues: CASSVPDQTDTQYF.

V is TRBV6-1 and J is TRBJ1-2, with TRBD1 matching 7 bases. This CDR3 has 15 residues. V lost 3 bases and J lost 1; bases outside the gene matches: 5. Germline V gives CDR1 MNHNS, CDR2 SASEGT. The CDR3 sequence is CASSDRDSFNYGYTF. The CDR3 bases are TGTGCCAGCAGTGACCGGGACAGCTTTAACTATGGCTACACCTTC.

This clonotype was detected a few times. The CDR3 protein is CASSLSGFGDRDSYEQYF. The CDR3 DNA is TGTGCCAGCAGTTTATCAGGATTCGGGGACAGGGATTCCTACGAGCAGTACTTC. This chain joins TRBV28 and TRBJ2-7; 9 positions match TRBD1. This CDR3 is built from 18 residues. Germline trimming cut 1 base from V and 1 base from J; bases unmatched to any gene: 11. CDR1 MDHEN and CDR2 SYDVKM come from the germline V gene.

The rearrangement uses TRBV29-1 and TRBJ1-5, with a weak D call TRBD1 (6 bases). The germline V gene encodes CDR1 SQVTM and CDR2 ANQGSEA. With 4 bases removed from V and 2 bases from J, the gap between germline ends came to 12 bases. The CDR3 has 14 residues. The CDR3 reads CSVGGHTGNQPQHF. Written as DNA, the CDR3 is TGCAGCGTTGGGGGACACACTGGCAATCAGCCCCAGCATTTT. The whole variable domain, remainder taken from reference TRBV29-1 and TRBJ1-5, is SAVISQKPSRDICQRGTSLTIQCQVDSQVTMMFWYRQQPGQSLTLIATANQGSEATYESGFVIDKFPISRPNLTFSTLTVSNMSPEDSSIYLCSVGGHTGNQPQHFGDGTRLSIL.

This clonotype is medium-sized within its sample. The gene calls are TRBV10-3 and TRBJ1-4; D is unclear. V lost 0 bases and J lost 6, with 5 bases in between. The V gene's germline CDR1 is ENHRY and CDR2 SYGVKD. The CDR3 has 13 amino acids. CDR3 bases: TGTGCCATCAGTGAGTCAACAGATGAAAAACTGTTTTTT. This encodes CAISESTDEKLFF.

This clonotype was observed once. The V gene is TRBV9, the J gene TRBJ2-3; 14 bases fit TRBD2. J was trimmed by 5 bases and V by 3 bases; bases with no gene match: 2. The CDR3 has 15 amino acids. The germline CDR1 and CDR2 sequences are SGDLS and YYNGEE. CDR3 sequence: CASSAGTSGGDTQYF. The CDR3 nucleotides read TGTGCCAGCAGCGCCGGGACTAGCGGGGGAGATACGCAGTATTTT.

By sample fraction, this clonotype is medium-sized. CDR3 nucleotide sequence: TGTGCCAGCAGTTTAAAAGGGGTTGGCAATCAGCCCCAGCATTTT. Protein: CASSLKGVGNQPQHF. The rearrangement links TRBV12-3 or TRBV12-4 to TRBJ1-5, with D possibly matching TRBD1 (5 bases). The CDR3 totals 15 residues. Trimming stripped 2 bases from V and 2 bases from J, with 10 bases between.

This clonotype is termed medium-sized (0.01 to 0.1%). CDR3 nucleotides: TGTGCCAGCAGTTTATCCCTTGGTCAGGGGGCGGGTCAGCCCCAGCATTTT. Its translation is CASSLSLGQGAGQPQHF. V is TRBV28 and J is TRBJ1-5, with 8 bases fitting TRBD1. The CDR3 is made up of 17 amino acids. Germline CDR1 reads MDHEN; CDR2 reads SYDVKM. V was pared by 1 base and J by 6 bases, with 11 bases of the junction left unmatched.

The chain combines TRBV20-1 with TRBJ2-5; 9 bases map to TRBD2. Trimming cost V 3 bases and J 4 bases; bases outside gene matches: 3. From germline, CDR1 is DFQATT and CDR2 SNEGSKA (reference sequence). This CDR3 spans 13 amino acids. The CDR3 nucleotides read TGCAGTGCTAGGCTAGCGGGGATAGAGACCCAGTACTTC. As protein: CSARLAGIETQYF.

This clonotype rates as medium-sized. The chain employs TRBV29-1 and TRBJ2-3; 8 bases line up with TRBD2. The CDR3 has 16 residues. Germline V CDR1 and CDR2: SQVTM, ANQGSEA. J was trimmed by 2 bases and V by 4 bases; bases with no gene match: 11. CDR3 protein: CSVVLVSGATTDTQYF. The CDR3 DNA is TGCAGCGTTGTTCTGGTTAGCGGGGCGACCACAGATACGCAGTATTTT.

The chain employs TRBV7-2 and TRBJ1-5; maybe TRBD1 (5 bases). Trimming left V 4 bases short and J 3 bases short, with 13 bases between. Germline CDR1 and CDR2: SGHTA and FQGNSA. The CDR3 has 15 amino acids. The CDR3 spells CASSSGTLYNQPQHF. The CDR3 coding sequence is TGTGCCAGCAGCTCCGGGACGCTGTACAATCAGCCCCAGCATTTT. The entire variable domain, with the rest obtained from reference TRBV7-2 and TRBJ1-5, is as follows: GAGVSQSPSNKVTEKGKDVELRCDPISGHTALYWYRQSLGQGLEFLIYFQGNSAPDKSGLPSDRFSAERTGGSVSTLTIQRTQQEDSAVYLCASSSGTLYNQPQHFGDGTRLSIL.

CDR3 in amino acids: CAWSFRRGAFF. CDR3 DNA: TGTGCCTGGAGTTTTAGGAGGGGAGCTTTCTTT. V and J are TRBV30 and TRBJ1-1; maybe TRBD1 (5 bases). CDR3 length: 11 amino acids. Germline V gene sequence: CDR1 GTSNPN, CDR2 SVGIG (reference sequence). With 2 bases removed from V and 10 bases from J, the gap between germline ends came to 11 bases.

The chain is built from TRBV20-1 and TRBJ1-4, with D uncertain. Germline V gives CDR1 DFQATT, CDR2 SNEGSKA (reference sequence). The CDR3 has 15 residues. V was trimmed by 0 bases and J by 6 bases, leaving 14 bases between them. The CDR3 spells CSARDLRESDEKLFF. The CDR3 DNA follows: TGCAGTGCTAGAGATCTGAGGGAGTCAGATGAAAAACTGTTTTTT.

V gene TRBV20-1 combines with J gene TRBJ1-5, with D maybe TRBD1 (5 bases). CDR3 length equals 14 residues. With 3 bases removed from V and 6 bases from J, the gap between germline ends came to 15 bases. The V gene's germline CDR1 is DFQATT and CDR2 SNEGSKA (reference sequence). Written as DNA, the CDR3 is TGCAGTGCTAGTAGGGCAGGGATGGGTCAGCCCCAGCATTTT. The encoded protein is CSASRAGMGQPQHF.